This entry lists 10 T cell receptor beta chains sequenced from one sample in a study of blood T cell repertoires in COVID-19. Libraries were prepared by immunoSEQ multiplex PCR; TCRdb keeps only in-frame clonotypes and omits some of them. The sample contains some 280,000 clones, around 81% of which appear only once. The sample taken for sequencing was peripheral blood. Receptors were obtained from a woman in her forties or fifties with active or convalescent COVID-19.

The chain uses TRBV2 and TRBJ2-6, with TRBD2 matching over 7 bases. Germline assignment: CDR1 SNHLY and CDR2 FYNNEI. Germline trimming cut 9 bases from V and 4 bases from J; bases unmatched to any gene: 24. The CDR3 loop spans 20 amino acids. The CDR3 region has the DNA TGTGCCAGTATGCATCCGGTAGGGCGGGAGAAGGGACGGGGGGCCAACGTCCTGACTTTC. This translates into CASMHPVGREKGRGANVLTF.

The gene calls are TRBV7-8 and TRBJ1-1; D is unclear. Germline V CDR1 and CDR2: SGHVS, FQNEAQ. There are 15 residues in the CDR3. The V end lost 2 bases, the J end lost 3 bases, and 13 bases lay between the germline ends. CDR3 sequence reads: CASSLSGRLDTEAFF. Here the CDR3 DNA reads TGTGCCAGCAGCTTAAGCGGCAGGCTTGACACTGAAGCTTTCTTT.

The chain couples TRBV9 to TRBJ1-5, with a tentative D call TRBD1 (5 bases). Trimming cost V 3 bases and J 0 bases, with 22 bases left between them. CDR3 length: 19 amino acids. In germline, CDR1 is SGDLS, CDR2 YYNGEE. The CDR3 DNA is TGTGCCAGCAGCGCCTCAGGGCGTCCCAAAGGTTATAGCAATCAGCCCCAGCATTTT. It encodes CASSASGRPKGYSNQPQHF.

This chain uses TRBV14 with TRBJ2-3; 10 bases fit TRBD2. V dropped 0 bases and J dropped 2; count of bases not matched to a gene: 5. This CDR3 has 17 amino acids. Germline-derived CDR1 and CDR2 are SGHDN and FVKESK. In nucleotides, the CDR3 is TGTGCCAGCAGCCAAGAGGTACTAGCGGGATCCACAGATACGCAGTATTTT. Residues: CASSQEVLAGSTDTQYF.

This chain connects TRBV4-2 to TRBJ1-5; perhaps TRBD1 as D (6 bases). Trimming shortened V by 0 bases and J by 9 bases, and 15 bases separated the two germline ends. Germline lookup yields CDR1 LGHNA and CDR2 YNFKEQ. This CDR3 has 15 residues. This CDR3 is CASSQDISGVGPQHF. The CDR3, as DNA: TGTGCCAGCAGCCAAGACATCTCAGGGGTGGGGCCCCAGCATTTT.

The J gene is TRBJ1-1, the V gene TRBV14, with D uncertain. The germline V and J ends were trimmed by 1 base and 4 bases, with 7 bases remaining between them. Germline assignment: CDR1 SGHDN and CDR2 FVKESK. The CDR3 sequence is 13 residues long. The CDR3 protein is CASSQVGVTEAFF. The CDR3 DNA reads as TGTGCCAGCAGCCAAGTGGGAGTCACTGAAGCTTTCTTT.

The gene calls are TRBV12-3 or TRBV12-4 and TRBJ1-2, with D possibly matching TRBD1 (5 bases). There are 13 residues in the CDR3. The V and J ends lost 6 bases and 7 bases respectively, with 15 bases between them. The CDR3 coding sequence is TGTGCCAGCAGCGCGGGGGGTCAGGGTGGCTACACCTTC. It is translated as CASSAGGQGGYTF.

This sequence joins TRBV29-1 and TRBJ2-3, with a tentative D call TRBD2 (6 bases). V lost 4 bases to trimming and J lost 3 bases, with 14 bases between them. This CDR3 has 14 residues. CDR1 and CDR2 (germline): SQVTM, ANQGSEA. The CDR3 spells CSVVRIGGTDTQYF. CDR3 in DNA: TGCAGCGTTGTCCGAATTGGGGGGACAGATACGCAGTATTTT.

CDR3 in DNA: TGTGCCAGTAGTATAGAGGTGACAGGCACTGAAGCTTTCTTT. It is translated as CASSIEVTGTEAFF. J is TRBJ1-1 and V is TRBV19; a possible D gene is TRBD1 (6 bases). Germline lookup yields CDR1 LNHDA and CDR2 SQIVND (reference sequence). Trimming took 0 bases from V and 4 from J, leaving 9 bases between them. The CDR3 has 14 amino acids.

The genes are TRBV4-1 and TRBJ1-2; D remains unclear. Per the germline V gene, CDR1 is MGHRA and CDR2 is YSYEKL. This CDR3 has 16 residues. The V end was cut by 0 bases, the J end by 4 bases, with 15 bases between. The CDR3 region has the DNA TGCGCCAGCAGCCAAGATCCGGGAAGAGGGATCTATGGCTACACCTTC. Translated: CASSQDPGRGIYGYTF.